Presented here are 20 T cell receptor beta chains from one specimen sequenced in a study of blood T cell repertoires in COVID-19. The method was immunoSEQ multiplex PCR; TCRdb's version includes in-frame clones alone and lacks a portion of them. The sample has 150,000 or so clones; roughly 89% are singletons. Sequencing was done on a sample of peripheral blood. All receptors derive from a man over 45 with acute or convalescent COVID-19.

CDR3 in amino acids: CASSNPGLAGGRETQYF. CDR3 nucleotide sequence: TGCGCCAGCAGCAATCCGGGACTAGCGGGGGGGCGAGAGACCCAGTACTTC. This chain uses TRBV5-1 with TRBJ2-5, with 16 bases that match TRBD2. The CDR3 covers 17 residues. The V segment lost 4 bases and the J segment 4 bases; nucleotides outside the gene matches: 7. Germline lookup yields CDR1 SGHRS and CDR2 YFSETQ. The full variable domain, in which reference TRBV5-1 and TRBJ2-5 provide the parts outside the CDR3, is KAGVTQTPRYLIKTRGQQVTLSCSPISGHRSVSWYQQTPGQGLQFLFEYFSETQRNKGNFPGRFSGRQFSNSRSEMNVSTLELGDSALYLCASSNPGLAGGRETQYFGPGTRLLVL.

This sequence joins TRBV6-2 or TRBV6-3 and TRBJ2-4; weak D call: TRBD1 (5 bases). This CDR3 spans 16 amino acids. The V gene lost 1 base and the J gene lost 6 bases, with 16 bases spanning the gap. From germline, CDR1 is MNHEY and CDR2 SVGEGT. The CDR3 DNA reads as TGTGCCAGCAGTTACTTTCGGGCAGGGTTATCAAACATTCAGTACTTC. It codes for CASSYFRAGLSNIQYF.

The J gene is TRBJ1-5, the V gene TRBV6-1; TRBD1 agrees at 7 bases. The V segment lost 2 bases and the J segment 3 bases; nucleotides outside the gene matches: 7. Germline V lookup: CDR1 MNHNS, CDR2 SASEGT. This CDR3 contains 16 residues. CDR3 DNA: TGTGCCAGCAGTGAACCGACAGGGAGGCACAATCAGCCCCAGCATTTT. This translates into CASSEPTGRHNQPQHF.

The genes are TRBV27 and TRBJ2-6, with 9 bases matching TRBD1. Per germline, CDR1 MNHEY and CDR2 SMNVEV (reference sequence). CDR3 length: 16 amino acids. Trimming at V came to 7 bases and at J to 2 bases, leaving 6 bases not matched to a gene. The CDR3 is CASKGTGSTGANVLTF. The CDR3 DNA reads as TGTGCCAGCAAAGGGACAGGGAGTACTGGGGCCAACGTCCTGACTTTC.

This clone has only a few counts. The rearrangement uses TRBV7-3 and TRBJ2-3; 8 bases line up with TRBD2. CDR3 size: 12 residues. Looked up from germline, CDR1 is SGHTA and CDR2 is FQGTGA. V shed 5 bases and J 6 bases; nucleotides not matched to a gene: 1. The CDR3 loop reads CASSPGGDTQYF. In DNA, the CDR3 is TGTGCCAGCAGCCCGGGGGGGGATACGCAGTATTTT.

With respect to this clone: Other DNA sequences within the sample encode an identical CDR3. V gene TRBV18 combines with J gene TRBJ2-7; 15 bases align to TRBD2. Germline V gene data show CDR1 as KGHSH and CDR2 as LQKENI. Germline trimming cut 2 bases from V and 4 bases from J; bases unmatched to any gene: 0. This CDR3 has 15 amino acids. The CDR3 DNA follows: TGTGCCAGCTCACCAGGACTAGCGGGAGGGTACGAGCAGTACTTC. Protein sequence: CASSPGLAGGYEQYF.

The chain employs TRBV28 and TRBJ1-5; 7 bases fit TRBD1. The V and J ends lost 5 bases and 1 base, in that order; junction bases with no gene match: 11. The germline CDR1 and CDR2 sequences are MDHEN and SYDVKM. The CDR3 sequence is 17 residues long. The CDR3 loop is CASSNRLVDRSNQPQHF. The CDR3, as DNA: TGTGCCAGCAGTAATCGGTTAGTGGACAGGAGCAATCAGCCCCAGCATTTT. The whole variable domain, remainder taken from reference TRBV28 and TRBJ1-5, is DVKVTQSSRYLVKRTGEKVFLECVQDMDHENMFWYRQDPGLGLRLIYFSYDVKMKEKGDIPEGYSVSREKKERFSLILESASTNQTSMYLCASSNRLVDRSNQPQHFGDGTRLSIL.

V gene TRBV9 combines with J gene TRBJ2-2; 9 bases match TRBD1. Trimming took 1 base from V and 0 from J; bases not matched to a gene: 4. In germline, CDR1 is SGDLS, CDR2 YYNGEE. CDR3 length: 17 amino acids. This CDR3 is CASSVQQGAPNTGELFF. The CDR3 DNA reads TGTGCCAGCAGCGTACAACAGGGGGCGCCGAACACCGGGGAGCTGTTTTTT.

This rearrangement joins TRBV27 to TRBJ2-1; tentatively, D is TRBD2 (5 bases). Trimming took 5 bases from V and 8 from J, leaving 13 bases between them. CDR3 length: 13 residues. Per germline, CDR1 MNHEY and CDR2 SMNVEV (reference sequence). The CDR3 nucleotides read TGTGCCAGCAGTATCGGACTGTCCGATGAGCAGTTCTTC. This translates into CASSIGLSDEQFF.

V usage is TRBV28 and J usage is TRBJ2-3; no clear D. CDR3 size: 14 residues. The V end lost 7 bases, the J end lost 0 bases, and 11 bases lay between the germline ends. The V gene's germline CDR1 is MDHEN and CDR2 SYDVKM. The CDR3 DNA follows: TGTGCCAGCAACAACAATCTTAGCACAGATACGCAGTATTTT. Its protein is CASNNNLSTDTQYF.

For the CDR3, the DNA is TGCAGTTACGGACTAGTCAGGACCCAGTACTTC. It is translated as CSYGLVRTQYF. The chain combines TRBV20-1 with TRBJ2-5, with TRBD2 matching 7 bases. Trimming took 8 bases from V and 7 from J; bases not matched to a gene: 7. Germline V CDR1 and CDR2: DFQATT, SNEGSKA (reference sequence). The CDR3 runs 11 residues.

This clone occurred a few times. The rearrangement links TRBV6-2 or TRBV6-3 to TRBJ1-5; D ambiguous. Trimming stripped 2 bases from V and 2 bases from J, with 10 bases between. There are 15 residues in the CDR3. CDR1 MNHEY and CDR2 SVGEGT come from the germline V gene. As DNA, the CDR3 is TGTGCCAGCAGTTACGGCGGTTCGGGCAATCAGCCCCAGCATTTT. As protein: CASSYGGSGNQPQHF.

This rearrangement joins TRBV7-9 to TRBJ2-2; D is unclear. Germline V gene lookup returns CDR1 SEHNR and CDR2 FQNEAQ (reference sequence). This CDR3 contains 11 residues. V was trimmed by 10 bases and J by 1 base, leaving 4 bases between them. CDR3 loop: CATRNTGELFF. In DNA, the CDR3 is TGTGCCACGCGGAACACCGGGGAGCTGTTTTTT.

This chain joins TRBV18 and TRBJ1-4, with 7 nucleotides matching TRBD1. The trim removed 3 bases at V and 6 bases at J, leaving 7 bases unmatched. Germline CDR1 reads KGHSH; CDR2 reads LQKENI. The length of the CDR3 is 15 residues. The DNA for the CDR3 is TGTGCCAGCTCACCTCGAGGGGGCGGGTATGAAAAACTGTTTTTT. Its translation: CASSPRGGGYEKLFF. The complete variable domain, with remaining parts taken from reference TRBV18 and TRBJ1-4, reads NAGVMQNPRHLVRRRGQEARLRCSPMKGHSHVYWYRQLPEEGLKFMVYLQKENIIDESGMPKERFSAEFPKEGPSILRIQQVVRGDSAAYFCASSPRGGGYEKLFFGSGTQLSVL.

The V call is TRBV27, the J call TRBJ2-3; perhaps TRBD2 as D (5 bases). The CDR3 length is 14 residues. Germline CDR1 reads MNHEY; CDR2 reads SMNVEV (reference sequence). Trimming left V 6 bases short and J 6 bases short, with 16 bases between. CDR3 region: CASRFGVDIDTQYF. Written as DNA, the CDR3 is TGTGCCAGCAGATTCGGGGTAGATATTGATACGCAGTATTTT.

This chain uses TRBV5-1 with TRBJ1-1; possibly TRBD1 for D (6 bases). Trimming removed 0 bases from V and 0 bases from J, with 12 bases in between. Germline V gives CDR1 SGHRS, CDR2 YFSETQ. The CDR3 spans 16 residues. DNA for the CDR3: TGCGCCAGCAGCTTGGATGCCGGACAGCTGAACACTGAAGCTTTCTTT. It encodes CASSLDAGQLNTEAFF.

The genes are TRBV27 and TRBJ1-2, with a weak D call TRBD1 (5 bases). The CDR3 is 13 amino acids. Germline CDR1 reads MNHEY; CDR2 reads SMNVEV (reference sequence). Trimming removed 6 bases from V and 1 base from J, with 9 bases in between. CDR3 residues: CASRLDSNYGYTF. The DNA of the CDR3 is TGTGCCAGCAGACTCGACAGTAACTATGGCTACACCTTC.

V usage is TRBV3-1 (or the pseudogene TRBV3-2) and J usage is TRBJ2-1, with D unresolved. CDR3 length: 16 residues. Germline lookup yields CDR1 LGHDT and CDR2 YNNKEL (reference sequence). V shed 4 bases and J shed 2 bases, with 15 bases lying between them. The CDR3 DNA reads as TGTGCCAGCAGCCCTCAGGTGCTCTCCACCTACAATGAGCAGTTCTTC. Amino acid sequence: CASSPQVLSTYNEQFF.

The rearrangement links TRBV5-1 to TRBJ2-3; TRBD1 agrees at 7 bases. CDR3 size: 15 residues. Germline loops: CDR1 SGHRS, CDR2 YFSETQ. The V and J ends lost 5 bases and 2 bases, in that order; junction bases with no gene match: 8. CDR3 in amino acids: CASRFTGTATDTQYF. Here the CDR3 DNA reads TGCGCCAGCAGATTTACCGGGACAGCCACAGATACGCAGTATTTT. The complete variable domain, with remaining parts taken from reference TRBV5-1 and TRBJ2-3, reads KAGVTQTPRYLIKTRGQQVTLSCSPISGHRSVSWYQQTPGQGLQFLFEYFSETQRNKGNFPGRFSGRQFSNSRSEMNVSTLELGDSALYLCASRFTGTATDTQYFGPGTRLTVL.

The gene calls are TRBV29-1 and TRBJ2-5, with TRBD2 as a possible D gene (7 bases). The CDR3 consists of 14 residues. CDR1 and CDR2 (germline): SQVTM, ANQGSEA. Trimming shortened V by 5 bases and J by 0 bases, and 13 bases separated the two germline ends. CDR3 sequence (DNA): TGCAGCGTTTGTGGCGGGGGCTACCAAGAGACCCAGTACTTC. This translates into CSVCGGGYQETQYF.